This T cell receptor (beta chain) emerged from a study of blood T cell repertoires in COVID-19. The wider study: Samples of COVID-19 (acute and convalescent) were obtained from the United States, Italy and Spain. The analysed material was cDNA or gDNA that came from T cells, B-cell-depleted T cells, or PBMCs.

CDR1 is MDHEN and CDR2 is SYDVKM in the germline V gene. Trimming took 0 bases from V and 1 from J; bases not matched to a gene: 3. CDR3 length equals 15 residues. In the original analysis: Researchers report that nucleated cell counts were estimated from reference gene primer amplification. The assay was immunoSEQ multiplex PCR, and TCRdb's table has in-frame clones only and misses some. That table supplies the V and J calls and clone size; D and trimming were determined from the DNA. The repertoire holds over 130,000 clones, with more than 75% as singletons. The chain is built from TRBV28 and TRBJ2-7; 7 bases align to TRBD1. This receptor was obtained from a man between 65 and 85 years old with acute or convalescent COVID-19. The sample was peripheral blood. CDR3 loop: CASSLWSDRSYEQYF. The CDR3 region has the DNA TGTGCCAGCAGTTTATGGTCGGACAGGTCCTACGAGCAGTACTTC.